This TCR beta chain is drawn from a study of graft-versus-host responses after intestinal transplantation. Study-level information: Each transplant was multivisceral, liver-intestinal, or isolated intestinal.

Details on this clone: Antigen specificity is unknown.

Clones were read by immunoSEQ multiplex PCR, and TCRdb kept only the in-frame ones, dropping some. The sample lists tens of thousands of clones, roughly 90% occurring once. Germline CDR1 and CDR2: MGHDK and SYGVNS. The CDR3 consists of 15 residues. Trimming shortened V by 1 base and J by 1 base, and 9 bases separated the two germline ends. The source is a human donor who received an intestinal transplant. This sample comprised unstimulated CD8+ T cells sorted from spleen or lymph node cells, obtained before intestinal transplant. The rearrangement joins TRBV25-1 to TRBJ2-3, with a weak D call TRBD2 (5 bases). The chain's CDR3 is CASSEFRGRTDTQYF. The DNA of the CDR3 is TGTGCCAGCAGTGAATTCCGGGGTCGCACAGATACGCAGTATTTT.